The 14 T cell receptor beta chains below come from one sample, sequenced in a study of T cell responses to AZD1222 COVID-19 vaccine. Profiling relied on immunoSEQ multiplex PCR, and the TCRdb table lists in-frame clones only, not all of them. The sample includes 95,000 to 150,000 clones, under 90% of them seen just once. Here the sequenced sample was peripheral blood, taken on day 0 of AZD1222 vaccination. The receptors come from an adult in good health.

About this clone itself: The sample contains more than one DNA sequence encoding this CDR3. The chain links TRBV2 to TRBJ1-5; D gene unclear. CDR1 and CDR2 (germline): SNHLY, FYNNEI. Trimming cost V 3 bases and J 4 bases, with 4 bases left between them. The CDR3 consists of 12 residues. CDR3 nucleotides: TGTGCCAGCAGTGACAGTAATCAGCCCCAGCATTTT. Its protein is CASSDSNQPQHF. The full variable domain, its missing parts supplied by reference TRBV2 and TRBJ1-5, is EPEVTQTPSHQVTQMGQEVILRCVPISNHLYFYWYRQILGQKVEFLVSFYNNEISEKSEIFDDQFSVERPDGSNFTLKIRSTKLEDSAMYFCASSDSNQPQHFGDGTRLSIL.

The rearrangement joins TRBV9 to TRBJ2-2, with TRBD2 matching 10 bases. This CDR3 is 16 amino acids long. The germline CDR1 and CDR2 sequences are SGDLS and YYNGEE. The V gene end was trimmed by 3 bases and the J gene end by 4 bases; junction bases not matched to a gene: 6. DNA of the CDR3: TGTGCCAGCAGCGCGATAGCGGGAGGCACCACCGGGGAGCTGTTTTTT. It is translated as CASSAIAGGTTGELFF.

The chain combines TRBV6-1 with TRBJ1-1; D is uncertain. This CDR3 has 14 amino acids. CDR1 MNHNS and CDR2 SASEGT come from the germline V gene. V was pared by 0 bases and J by 5 bases, with 10 bases between. This chain's CDR3 is CASSEAAWVTEAFF. As DNA, the CDR3 is TGTGCCAGCAGTGAAGCGGCATGGGTTACTGAAGCTTTCTTT.

The CDR3 protein is CASSLQGMADTQYF. As DNA, the CDR3 is TGCGCCAGCAGCCTGCAGGGTATGGCAGATACGCAGTATTTT. The chain is built from TRBV4-1 and TRBJ2-3; the D gene is possibly TRBD1 (5 bases). The CDR3 has 14 amino acids. Germline V gene data show CDR1 as MGHRA and CDR2 as YSYEKL. V was pared by 4 bases and J by 4 bases, with 12 bases between.

The CDR3 protein is CASSLSTTDTQYF. CDR3 in DNA: TGTGCCAGCAGCCTATCAACCACAGATACGCAGTATTTT. The chain joins TRBV3-1 (or the pseudogene TRBV3-2) to TRBJ2-3; no definite D call. The V end lost 4 bases, the J end lost 2 bases, and 7 bases lay between the germline ends. The CDR3 length is 13 residues. Germline V lookup: CDR1 LGHDT, CDR2 YNNKEL (reference sequence).

V gene TRBV4-2 combines with J gene TRBJ2-7; 9 nucleotides match TRBD2. The V segment lost 3 bases and the J segment 4 bases; nucleotides outside the gene matches: 4. Germline CDR1 LGHNA, CDR2 YNFKEQ. This CDR3 is 14 amino acids long. The CDR3 DNA follows: TGTGCCAGCAGCCACACTAGCGGGTCGTACGAGCAGTACTTC. Translating it yields CASSHTSGSYEQYF.

In its sample, this clone was seen once. J is TRBJ1-4 and V is TRBV5-1, with 7 bases fitting TRBD1. The CDR3 loop spans 15 amino acids. V shed 4 bases and J 7 bases; nucleotides not matched to a gene: 10. Germline CDR1 is SGHRS and CDR2 is YFSETQ. The CDR3 region is CASSPRQGWGEKLFF. CDR3 nucleotide sequence: TGCGCCAGCAGCCCGAGACAGGGTTGGGGTGAAAAACTGTTTTTT.

This clone is a singleton in its sample. The CDR3: CASSQAGGPYEQYF. Written as DNA, the CDR3 is TGTGCCAGCAGCCAAGCGGGAGGGCCCTACGAGCAGTACTTC. V gene TRBV3-1 (or the pseudogene TRBV3-2) combines with J gene TRBJ2-7; TRBD2 aligns across 8 bases. The J segment lost 2 bases and the V segment lost 1 base, leaving 1 base of the junction unmatched. The CDR3 totals 14 residues. The germline V gene has CDR1 LGHDT and CDR2 YNNKEL (reference sequence).

The CDR3 bases are TGTGCCAGTAGTGACAGGGTCTCTGGAAACACCATATATTTT. This translates into CASSDRVSGNTIYF. The genes are TRBV19 and TRBJ1-3; 7 bases are a match to TRBD1. The trim removed 5 bases at V and 0 bases at J, leaving 1 base unmatched. Per germline, CDR1 LNHDA and CDR2 SQIVND (reference sequence). The CDR3 spans 14 residues.

The chain carries TRBV11-2 and TRBJ2-7; 11 bases are shared with TRBD2. Trimming at V came to 5 bases and at J to 3 bases, leaving 9 bases not matched to a gene. CDR3 length: 16 residues. Germline CDR1 reads SGHAT; CDR2 reads FQNNGV. CDR3 protein: CASSPGTSGAYYEQYF. The CDR3 bases are TGTGCCAGCAGCCCGGGGACTAGCGGAGCATACTACGAGCAGTACTTC. Full variable domain (outside the CDR3, taken from reference TRBV11-2 and TRBJ2-7): EAGVAQSPRYKIIEKRQSVAFWCNPISGHATLYWYQQILGQGPKLLIQFQNNGVVDDSQLPKDRFSAERLKGVDSTLKIQPAKLEDSAVYLCASSPGTSGAYYEQYFGPGTRLTVT.

CDR3 DNA sequence: TGTGCCAGCAGCTTGAAGACAGGGTATACCGGGGAGCTGTTTTTT. It yields the protein CASSLKTGYTGELFF. The chain is built from TRBV5-8 and TRBJ2-2; 7 bases match TRBD1. The CDR3 loop spans 15 amino acids. Germline V CDR1 and CDR2: SGHTS, YDEGEE. V shed 1 base, J shed 5 bases, and the junction held 5 bases outside the gene matches.

The chain links TRBV2 to TRBJ2-1; TRBD1 or TRBD2 may be the D gene (5 bases each). Trimming took 7 bases from V and 0 from J, leaving 13 bases between them. CDR3 size: 15 residues. Germline loops: CDR1 SNHLY, CDR2 FYNNEI. The CDR3 protein is CASTGGGSSYNEQFF. The DNA of the CDR3 is TGTGCCAGCACTGGGGGTGGGAGCTCCTACAATGAGCAGTTCTTC. Full variable domain (rest looked up from reference TRBV2 and TRBJ2-1): EPEVTQTPSHQVTQMGQEVILRCVPISNHLYFYWYRQILGQKVEFLVSFYNNEISEKSEIFDDQFSVERPDGSNFTLKIRSTKLEDSAMYFCASTGGGSSYNEQFFGPGTRLTVL.

V usage is TRBV29-1 and J usage is TRBJ2-5; D is perhaps TRBD1 (5 bases). Trimming took off 4 bases at V and 5 bases at J, with 11 bases between the two ends. This CDR3 region has 12 residues. Germline V lookup: CDR1 SQVTM, CDR2 ANQGSEA. The CDR3 DNA follows: TGCAGCGTTGCCCAGGGTCGGGAGACCCAGTACTTC. Translation: CSVAQGRETQYF. Full variable domain (missing parts from reference TRBV29-1 and TRBJ2-5): SAVISQKPSRDICQRGTSLTIQCQVDSQVTMMFWYRQQPGQSLTLIATANQGSEATYESGFVIDKFPISRPNLTFSTLTVSNMSPEDSSIYLCSVAQGRETQYFGPGTRLLVL.

This rearrangement joins TRBV5-1 to TRBJ1-5, with 9 bases that match TRBD1. The CDR3 contains 15 residues. J was trimmed by 7 bases and V by 4 bases; bases with no gene match: 9. The germline CDR1 and CDR2 sequences are SGHRS and YFSETQ. The CDR3 is CASSRTGDGRQPQHF. CDR3 DNA sequence: TGCGCCAGCAGCCGGACAGGGGACGGACGACAGCCCCAGCATTTT. The whole variable domain, remainder taken from reference TRBV5-1 and TRBJ1-5, is KAGVTQTPRYLIKTRGQQVTLSCSPISGHRSVSWYQQTPGQGLQFLFEYFSETQRNKGNFPGRFSGRQFSNSRSEMNVSTLELGDSALYLCASSRTGDGRQPQHFGDGTRLSIL.